The 10 T cell receptor beta chains below all came from one sample that was sequenced in a study of Graves' ophthalmopathy and Graves' hyperthyroidism. Beta-chain TCR CDR3 regions were amplified from RNA transcripts. RT-PCR in the first round used HTBI primers; a second-round multiplex PCR followed. MiXCR was run by TCRdb on the multiplex PCR reads, yielding one entry per CDR3 protein. The data hold around 600,000 distinct CDR3 sequences, with under 50% observed a single time. The sequenced material came from peripheral blood. These receptor sequences come from an adult man with Graves' ophthalmopathy.

This clonotype has at least ten counts. V is TRBV5-1 and J is TRBJ2-5, with D maybe TRBD1 (5 bases). The CDR3 extends over 14 amino acids. Trimming left V 5 bases short and J 4 bases short, with 15 bases between. Germline CDR1 SGHRS, CDR2 YFSETQ. The CDR3 loop reads CASSAIRVPETQYF. The CDR3 DNA sequence: TGCGCCAGCAGTGCAATCAGGGTCCCAGAGACCCAGTACTTC.

This clonotype was detected ten times or more. The chain joins TRBV11-2 to TRBJ1-2, with TRBD1 identical over 7 bases. CDR1 is SGHAT, CDR2 FQNNGV, per germline. The ends lost 5 bases at V and 6 bases at J; junction bases unmatched: 12. The CDR3 runs 15 residues. The CDR3 DNA is TGTGCCAGCAGCGAGAGGGGAGGGGGCTCGCATGGCTACACCTTC. The encoded protein is CASSERGGGSHGYTF.

The CDR3 loop reads CAWSEERVEGETQYF. DNA of the CDR3: TGTGCCTGGAGTGAAGAACGCGTGGAGGGAGAGACCCAGTACTTC. The chain carries TRBV2 and TRBJ2-5; TRBD2 might be the D (6 bases). This CDR3 contains 15 residues. Trimming cost V 11 bases and J 4 bases, with 23 bases left between them. Germline values: CDR1 SNHLY, CDR2 FYNNEI. The whole variable domain, filled in from reference TRBV2 and TRBJ2-5, reads EPEVTQTPSHQVTQMGQEVILRCVPISNHLYFYWYRQILGQKVEFLVSFYNNEISEKSEIFDDQFSVERPDGSNFTLKIRSTKLEDSAMYFCAWSEERVEGETQYFGPGTRLLVL.

As concerns this clonotype: The junction departs from germline at one end; a sequencing error may be responsible. The chain is built from TRBV11-2 and TRBJ1-1, with D possibly being TRBD1 (5 bases). In germline, CDR1 is SGHAT, CDR2 FQNNGV. The CDR3 runs to 17 residues. CDR3 nucleotide sequence: TGTGCCAGCGGCTTTACACAGGTTCGGGGAGGGAACACTGAAGCTTTCTTT. Its protein is CASGFTQVRGGNTEAFF.

The table lists this clonotype with a few counts. J is TRBJ1-6 and V is TRBV2; 7 nucleotides line up with TRBD1. J was trimmed by 10 bases and V by 7 bases; bases with no gene match: 10. The length of the CDR3 is 14 residues. CDR1 is SNHLY, CDR2 FYNNEI, per germline. The CDR3, as DNA: TGTGCCAGCATGGGGGCAGGGGGAAACTCACCCCTCCACTTT. This codes for CASMGAGGNSPLHF.

About this clonotype: Its ends do not fully match the called genes, so a read error is possible. The chain joins TRBV7-2 to TRBJ2-7; 8 positions match TRBD2. Germline values: CDR1 SGHTA, CDR2 FQGNSA. The CDR3 length is 16 residues. Written as DNA, the CDR3 is TGTGCCAGCAGCTTCCTCCGGGAGGGCCGGTGGGGCGAGCAGTGCTTC. Its protein product is CASSFLREGRWGEQCF.

In its sample, this clonotype was seen many times. The chain is built from TRBV2 and TRBJ1-2; 9 bases align to TRBD1. Germline values: CDR1 SNHLY, CDR2 FYNNEI. The CDR3 totals 15 residues. V lost 3 bases to trimming and J lost 1 base; unmatched junction nucleotides: 3. The CDR3 here is CASSEGQGRNYGYTF. CDR3 DNA sequence: TGTGCCAGCAGTGAGGGACAGGGCCGTAACTATGGCTACACCTTC.

As concerns this clonotype: This may stem from a read error, because a much larger clone lies one nucleotide away. The J gene is TRBJ2-2, the V gene TRBV19, with D perhaps TRBD2 (5 bases). This CDR3 has 13 amino acids. CDR1 LNHDA and CDR2 SQIVND come from the germline V gene (reference sequence). Trimming removed 5 bases at V and 9 bases at J, with 13 bases between. DNA of the CDR3: TGTGCCAGTAGTCCAGATACGGGGAGGGAGCTGTTTTTT. This sequence encodes CASSPDTGRELFF.

This clonotype was counted ten times or more. The chain is built from TRBV2 and TRBJ2-7; 10 bases agree with TRBD2. Germline CDR1 reads SNHLY; CDR2 reads FYNNEI. The V and J ends lost 4 bases and 0 bases, in that order; junction bases with no gene match: 6. CDR3 length: 16 residues. The CDR3 loop reads CASSGLAGDSSYEQYF. The CDR3 nucleotides read TGTGCCAGCAGTGGTCTAGCGGGGGACTCCTCCTACGAGCAGTACTTC.

The chain combines TRBV7-8 with TRBJ2-2; 7 bases agree with TRBD1. The V segment lost 5 bases and the J segment 3 bases; nucleotides outside the gene matches: 6. Germline values: CDR1 SGHVS, CDR2 FQNEAQ. CDR3 length: 15 residues. The CDR3 spells CASSILQGYTGELFF. The CDR3, as DNA: TGTGCCAGCAGCATCCTACAGGGGTACACCGGGGAGCTGTTTTTT. Full variable domain (outside the CDR3, taken from reference TRBV7-8 and TRBJ2-2): GAGVSQSPRYKVAKRGQDVALRCDPISGHVSLFWYQQALGQGPEFLTYFQNEAQLDKSGLPSDRFFAERPEGSVSTLKIQRTQQEDSAVYLCASSILQGYTGELFFGEGSRLTVL.